This T cell receptor beta chain was sequenced during a study of blood T cell repertoires in COVID-19. With 0 bases clipped from V and 4 bases from J, the junction kept 15 bases outside the gene matches. CDR3 length: 20 amino acids. CDR1 is ENHRY and CDR2 is SYGVKD in the germline V gene. Profiling relied on immunoSEQ multiplex PCR, and the TCRdb table lists in-frame clones only, not all of them. Of around 95,000 clones in the sample, around four fifths were seen once. The rearrangement uses TRBV10-3 and TRBJ2-6; TRBD1 aligns across 7 bases. The clonotype comes from a man aged 70 or older with active or convalescent COVID-19. The sample was peripheral blood. CDR3 sequence: CAISESIGGQGEYGANVLTF. CDR3 nucleotides: TGTGCCATCAGTGAGTCGATAGGGGGCCAGGGAGAATACGGGGCCAACGTCCTGACTTTC.